Below, 2 T cell receptor beta chains from the same sample are listed, as sequenced in a study of T-cell reconstitution after alpha-beta-depleted transplantation in children. TCRbeta library preparation incorporated unique molecular identifiers. TCRdb redid the calling of the PCR reads with MiXCR, one entry per CDR3 protein. In the table there are 450,000 to 600,000 distinct CDR3 sequences, 18% of which are singletons. The sequencing here drew on PBMCs from the stem cell graft donor, taken from the stem cell graft. Every receptor here comes from a human donor who donated a stem cell graft to a child with acute lymphoblastic leukemia.

This clonotype was picked up a small number of times. V is TRBV5-1 and J is TRBJ2-7, with D perhaps TRBD1 (6 bases). Trimming removed 2 bases from V and 5 bases from J, with 23 bases in between. This CDR3 spans 17 amino acids. Germline-derived CDR1 and CDR2 are SGHRS and YFSETQ. CDR3 bases: TGCGCCAGCAGCTTCCTATTACAGGGTCTTTCCTTCAACGAGCAGTACTTC. It translates to CASSFLLQGLSFNEQYF.

The chain carries TRBV12-3 or TRBV12-4 and TRBJ2-3; TRBD2 matches at 7 bases. Trimming removed 3 bases from V and 7 bases from J; junction bases left unmatched: 13. The CDR3 loop spans 16 amino acids. DNA for the CDR3: TGTGCCAGCAGTTTCCCCGAAGGGCGGGAGAGCCATACGCAGTATTTT. It translates to CASSFPEGRESHTQYF.